This T cell receptor beta chain was obtained from a study of blood T cell repertoires in COVID-19. Study overall: Researchers got acute and convalescent COVID-19 samples from the United States, Italy and Spain. The analysed material was cDNA or gDNA that came from T cells, B-cell-depleted T cells, or PBMCs.

This CDR3 has 16 amino acids. Germline loops: CDR1 MRHNA, CDR2 SNTAGT. After removal of 2 bases from V and 3 bases from J, the junction contained 5 bases not matched to a gene. Per the original methods: For nucleated cells, counts were estimated from reference gene primer amplification. Here immunoSEQ multiplex PCR was the method, and the copy in TCRdb shows in-frame clones only, minus some. V and J calls and clone size are those listed in that table; D and trimming were worked out from the DNA. In the table there are some 670,000 clones, 70% to 90% of which are singletons. This clone was seen a single time.

The chain is built from TRBV6-4 and TRBJ2-2; TRBD2 matches at 8 bases. The material sequenced was peripheral blood. The TCR originated in a woman aged 18-29 years with acute or convalescent COVID-19. The CDR3 spells CASSDRGGQDTGELFF. CDR3 nucleotide sequence: TGTGCCAGCAGTGACCGCGGGGGGCAGGACACCGGGGAGCTGTTTTTT.